Described below is a single T cell receptor beta chain sequence and its context. The sample comes from a study of tumor-infiltrating lymphocytes in primary liver carcinoma. Blood RNA was derived from unsorted whole blood, and germline DNA was extracted too. A constant-region primer served to make TCR beta cDNA from roughly 540 ng total RNA. Libraries covering TCR beta were generated through three nested multiplex PCR rounds (using a slightly modified ARM-PCR). With TRBV1-TRBV30 forward primers and a C-beta reverse primer, the first two PCR rounds were run for about 10 cycles each. One entry per CDR3 protein, called by TCRdb with MiXCR from the multiplex PCR reads. The profile shows approximately 330,000 distinct CDR3 sequences, about 61% of them singletons. Germline V gene sequence: CDR1 WSHSY, CDR2 SAAADI. This CDR3 comprises 16 residues. Deletions cut 0 bases from V and 8 bases from J, with 19 bases between.

The TCR sequence derives from a man aged 40-50 years with primary liver carcinoma and hepatitis B virus infection. Sequenced: peripheral blood. The chain has TRBV10-2 and TRBJ1-2; D is possibly TRBD1 (6 bases). CDR3 protein: CASSESKGQRRGGYTF. The CDR3 DNA sequence: TGCGCCAGCAGTGAGTCTAAGGGACAACGGAGGGGAGGCTACACCTTC.